Here is one T cell receptor (beta chain) with its context. The antigen remains unidentified. These data are taken from a study of cytomegalovirus exposure and HLA in healthy donors. Study findings and constraints: Rarity characterized most TCR sequences, yet some public TCRs appeared in many donors. Researchers catalogued approximately 170 TCR beta chains as cytomegalovirus-associated.

In the PCR, 60 Vbeta and 13 Jbeta primers were used. The method was immunoSEQ multiplex PCR; TCRdb's version includes in-frame clones alone and lacks a portion of them. The sample has 150,000 to 200,000 clones; 65% to 90% are singletons. CDR3 size: 12 residues. V lost 5 bases to trimming and J lost 7 bases; unmatched junction nucleotides: 5. Germline-derived CDR1 and CDR2 are ENHRY and SYGVKD. The genes are TRBV10-3 and TRBJ2-7; 7 bases fit TRBD1. Sequencing was carried out using PBMCs. The TCR comes from a woman between 50 and 59 years old in good health and CMV-seronegative. CDR3 in amino acids: CAISTGAEEQYF. Here the CDR3 DNA reads TGTGCCATCAGTACAGGGGCGGAGGAGCAGTACTTC.